Below, 9 T cell receptor beta chains from the same sample are listed, as sequenced in a study of cytomegalovirus exposure and HLA in healthy donors (dated by TCRdb to 2016 to 2017). The library was prepared using the immunoSEQ multiplex PCR assay. The multiplex PCR relied on a mix of 60 forward primers for TCR Vbeta segments and 13 reverse primers for TCR Jbeta segments. Drawn from immuneACCESS, this table holds only the in-frame rearrangements with V and J called that TCRdb kept. Clones are partly lost; checked studies trace under half to an unresolved V gene and leave the rest unexplained. The sample table holds 140,000 to 150,000 clones, of which 73% were seen once. The biggest ten clones account for about 1.5% of the sample. Sequencing was performed on PBMCs. The receptor set was obtained from a woman aged 18-29 years in good health and CMV-seronegative.

The V call is TRBV9, the J call TRBJ2-2; perhaps TRBD1 as D (6 bases). The V gene lost 5 bases and the J gene lost 5 bases, with 10 bases spanning the gap. Germline CDR1 and CDR2: SGDLS and YYNGEE. The CDR3 extends over 13 amino acids. CDR3 nucleotides: TGTGCCAGCAGTCTAGGGGGAACCGGGGAGCTGTTTTTT. Residues: CASSLGGTGELFF.

The chain combines TRBV6-1 with TRBJ2-1; 9 bases map to TRBD1. The length of the CDR3 is 16 residues. V lost 1 base, J lost 6 bases, and 7 bases stayed unmatched. The germline CDR1 and CDR2 sequences are MNHNS and SASEGT. The CDR3 reads CASSEVGTGFFNEQFF. For the CDR3, the DNA is TGTGCCAGCAGTGAAGTTGGGACAGGGTTTTTCAATGAGCAGTTCTTC.

The chain has TRBV9 and TRBJ2-2; tentative D call: TRBD1 (5 bases). CDR1 is SGDLS and CDR2 is YYNGEE in the germline V gene. With 4 bases removed from V and 4 bases from J, the gap between germline ends came to 11 bases. The length of the CDR3 is 14 residues. The CDR3 nucleotides read TGTGCCAGCAGCCTCAGGGATACCACCGGGGAGCTGTTTTTT. Amino acids: CASSLRDTTGELFF.

The chain carries TRBV28 and TRBJ1-4, with 8 nucleotides matching TRBD1. The CDR3 length is 16 residues. Trimming took 7 bases from V and 3 from J; bases not matched to a gene: 10. Germline CDR1 reads MDHEN; CDR2 reads SYDVKM. The CDR3 is CASNIGRGRANEKLFF. CDR3 coding DNA: TGTGCCAGCAATATCGGCAGGGGGCGGGCTAATGAAAAACTGTTTTTT.

The V and J genes are TRBV7-2 and TRBJ1-2; TRBD1 matches 8 bases. J gave up 5 bases and V 0 bases, and 8 bases lay outside the gene matches. Germline assignment: CDR1 SGHTA and CDR2 FQGNSA. The length of the CDR3 is 16 residues. The CDR3 DNA reads TGTGCCAGCAGCTTAGCCGGCCGGACAGGGCGTTATGGCTACACCTTC. This translates into CASSLAGRTGRYGYTF.

The genes are TRBV2 and TRBJ2-3, with 9 bases fitting TRBD1. V lost 7 bases and J lost 5; bases outside the gene matches: 10. This CDR3 is 15 amino acids long. CDR1 and CDR2 from the germline V gene are SNHLY and FYNNEI. This CDR3 is CASINRGRVGDTQYF. Here the CDR3 DNA reads TGTGCCAGCATTAACAGGGGGCGCGTCGGAGATACGCAGTATTTT. The variable domain in full, completed from reference TRBV2 and TRBJ2-3, reads EPEVTQTPSHQVTQMGQEVILRCVPISNHLYFYWYRQILGQKVEFLVSFYNNEISEKSEIFDDQFSVERPDGSNFTLKIRSTKLEDSAMYFCASINRGRVGDTQYFGPGTRLTVL.

This chain joins TRBV28 and TRBJ2-7; D is ambiguous. CDR3 length: 14 amino acids. Germline assignment: CDR1 MDHEN and CDR2 SYDVKM. V lost 6 bases, J lost 2 bases, and 14 bases lay in between. This CDR3 is CASSPFRRTYEQYF. The CDR3 region has the DNA TGTGCCAGCAGCCCCTTCCGGCGGACCTACGAGCAGTACTTC.

The V call is TRBV30, the J call TRBJ1-1, with D possibly being TRBD1 (6 bases). The CDR3 is made up of 12 amino acids. Trimming shortened V by 6 bases and J by 7 bases, and 15 bases separated the two germline ends. Germline V lookup: CDR1 GTSNPN, CDR2 SVGIG (reference sequence). CDR3 bases: TGTGCCTGCTGCGGGGGCACTTTTGAAGCTTTCTTT. Translated: CACCGGTFEAFF.

The V gene is TRBV7-8, the J gene TRBJ2-2; TRBD2 aligns across 10 bases. CDR3 length: 15 residues. V shed 5 bases, J shed 4 bases, and the junction held 4 bases outside the gene matches. Germline V gene data show CDR1 as SGHVS and CDR2 as FQNEAQ. The CDR3 protein is CASSTSGGATGELFF. Written as DNA, the CDR3 is TGTGCCAGCAGCACGAGCGGGGGGGCCACCGGGGAGCTGTTTTTT.